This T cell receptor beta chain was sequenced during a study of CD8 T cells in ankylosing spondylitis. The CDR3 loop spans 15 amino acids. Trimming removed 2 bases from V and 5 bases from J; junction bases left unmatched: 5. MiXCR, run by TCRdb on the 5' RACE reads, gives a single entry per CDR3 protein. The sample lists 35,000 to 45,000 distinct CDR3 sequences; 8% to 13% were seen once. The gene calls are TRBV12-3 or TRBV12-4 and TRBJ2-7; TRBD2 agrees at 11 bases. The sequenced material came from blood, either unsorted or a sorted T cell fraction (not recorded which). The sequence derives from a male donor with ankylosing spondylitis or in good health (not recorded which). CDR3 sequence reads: CASSLSTSGGHEQYF. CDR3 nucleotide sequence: TGTGCCAGCAGTTTAAGCACTAGCGGGGGCCACGAGCAGTACTTC.